The subject of this entry is one TCR beta chain. This clone was found a few times. The antigen this receptor binds is unknown. One base away there is no much larger clone; base qualities are not given. Donors formed part of the validation cohort, which comprised 120 subjects and was distinct from the first cohort of under 800 subjects. The record originates from a study of cytomegalovirus exposure and HLA in healthy donors (dated by TCRdb to about 2017). As for the study more broadly: A later analysis indicated that the 95 to 150 validation repertoires were generated on the platform also employed for the 666 repertoires of the first cohort. The study aimed to test whether signatures of past pathogen exposure could be identified by cataloging public T cell receptors. Along with the approximately 650-subject first cohort, a separate validation cohort of over a hundred different subjects was used. High-throughput TCR immunosequencing, statistical association of individual TCRs with disease status, and machine learning were combined to predict cytomegalovirus infection status. Findings and caveats that apply to the study as a whole: The study gave a list of 150 to 200 TCR beta chains associated with cytomegalovirus. Cytomegalovirus status was reported to be diagnosed by the classifier with high specificity and sensitivity in both the original and validation cohorts. The authors suggested that the approach could potentially be generalized to other disease states and immunological phenotypes. Of the cluster scores, about 94% were above 0 in a later analysis, which found that TCRs clustered in the first cohort also tended to co-occur in the 120 validation repertoires. In vitro tests confirmed that a few of the cytomegalovirus-associated TCR beta chains recognize cytomegalovirus antigens. The validation cohort had no HLA typing available for a later analysis, so co-occurrence within that cohort was assessed over all 130 or so repertoires. While some public TCRs were present in many individuals, most TCR sequences turned up only very rarely across donors.

According to the germline V gene, CDR1 reads LGHNA and CDR2 reads YNFKEQ. Trimming at the junction amounts to 0 bases on V and 7 bases on J, and the germline ends lie 9 bases apart. The CDR3 runs 13 residues from the cysteine to the phenylalanine. Only CDR3 DNA is held: 39 bases, read in frame from base 1. Libraries were prepared through the immunoSEQ multiplex PCR assay. On the authors' methods: A statistical classification framework was developed to diagnose cytomegalovirus status using the catalog of TCR beta chain sequences. TCRdb provides this immuneACCESS table in a form limited to in-frame rearrangements. Some clones are lacking; in checked studies, under half of them reflect an unresolved V gene, and why the rest are absent is not known. V and J calls and clone size are as listed in that table; D and trimming were resolved from the DNA. Present in this sample are 65,000 to 70,000 clones, about 90% of which were seen just once. The top ten constitute about 3% of the sample.

This TCR came from a man between 18 and 35 years old in good health and CMV-seronegative. The sample taken for sequencing was PBMCs. This receptor chain uses TRBV4-2 and TRBJ1-2; the D gene is not confidently resolved. The CDR3 reads CASSQENLRGYTF. The DNA sequence is TGTGCCAGCAGCCAAGAAAACCTACGTGGCTACACCTTC.